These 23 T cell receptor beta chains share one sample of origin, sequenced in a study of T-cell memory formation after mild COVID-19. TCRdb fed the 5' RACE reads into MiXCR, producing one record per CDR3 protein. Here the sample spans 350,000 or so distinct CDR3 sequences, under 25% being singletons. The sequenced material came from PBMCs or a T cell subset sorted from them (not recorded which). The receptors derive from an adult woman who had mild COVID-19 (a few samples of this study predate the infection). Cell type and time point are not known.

The CDR3 sequence: CASSQDTGTSGTKNIQYF. CDR3 sequence (DNA): TGCGCCAGCAGCCAAGATACCGGGACTAGCGGGACCAAAAACATTCAGTACTTC. The chain employs TRBV4-3 and TRBJ2-4; TRBD2 aligns across 13 bases. Germline V gene lookup returns CDR1 LGHNA and CDR2 YSLEER. There are 18 residues in the CDR3. J lost 2 bases, V lost 0 bases, and 4 bases had no gene match.

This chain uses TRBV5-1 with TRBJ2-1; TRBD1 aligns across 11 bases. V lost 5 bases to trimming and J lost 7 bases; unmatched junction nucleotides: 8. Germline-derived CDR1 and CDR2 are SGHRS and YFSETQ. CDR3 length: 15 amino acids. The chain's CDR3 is CASSSGQGASNEQFF. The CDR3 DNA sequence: TGCGCCAGCAGTTCTGGACAGGGGGCTAGTAATGAGCAGTTCTTC.

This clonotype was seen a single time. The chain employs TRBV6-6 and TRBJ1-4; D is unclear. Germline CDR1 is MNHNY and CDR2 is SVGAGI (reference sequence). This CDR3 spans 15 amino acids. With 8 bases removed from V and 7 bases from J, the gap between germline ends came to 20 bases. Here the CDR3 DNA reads TGTGCCAGCTCGCCCTGGGAGCGGTTGGGTGAAAAACTGTTTTTT. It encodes CASSPWERLGEKLFF.

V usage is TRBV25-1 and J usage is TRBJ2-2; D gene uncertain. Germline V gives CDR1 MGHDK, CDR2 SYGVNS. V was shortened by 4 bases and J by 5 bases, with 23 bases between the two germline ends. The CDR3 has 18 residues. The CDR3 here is CASSAPLKRGSGTGELFF. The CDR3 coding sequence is TGTGCCAGCAGTGCCCCCCTGAAGAGAGGTTCCGGGACCGGGGAGCTGTTTTTT.

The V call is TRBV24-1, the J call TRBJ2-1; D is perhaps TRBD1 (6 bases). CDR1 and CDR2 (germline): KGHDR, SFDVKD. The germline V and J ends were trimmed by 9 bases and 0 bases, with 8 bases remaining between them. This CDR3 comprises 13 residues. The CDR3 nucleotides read TGTGCCACCTCGACAGGCTCCTACAATGAGCAGTTCTTC. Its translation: CATSTGSYNEQFF.

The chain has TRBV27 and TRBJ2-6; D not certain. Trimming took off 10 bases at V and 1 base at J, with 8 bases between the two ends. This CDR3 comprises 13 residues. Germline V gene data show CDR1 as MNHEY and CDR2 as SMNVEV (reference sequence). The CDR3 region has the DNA TGTGCCACCGGACGGTCTGGGGCCAACGTCCTGACTTTC. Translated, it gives CATGRSGANVLTF.

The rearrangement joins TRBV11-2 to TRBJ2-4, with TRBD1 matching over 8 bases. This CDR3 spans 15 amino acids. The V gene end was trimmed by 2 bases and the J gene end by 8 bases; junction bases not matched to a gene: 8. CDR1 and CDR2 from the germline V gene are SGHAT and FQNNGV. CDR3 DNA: TGTGCCAGCAGCTTATGGGACAGGTTCGTAGACATTCAGTACTTC. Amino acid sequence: CASSLWDRFVDIQYF.

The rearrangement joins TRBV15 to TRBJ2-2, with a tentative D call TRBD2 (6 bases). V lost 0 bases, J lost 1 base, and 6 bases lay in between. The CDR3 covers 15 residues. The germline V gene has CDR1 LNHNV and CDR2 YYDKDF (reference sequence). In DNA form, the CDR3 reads TGTGCCACCAGCAGAGAGCGGGGGAACACCGGGGAGCTGTTTTTT. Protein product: CATSRERGNTGELFF.

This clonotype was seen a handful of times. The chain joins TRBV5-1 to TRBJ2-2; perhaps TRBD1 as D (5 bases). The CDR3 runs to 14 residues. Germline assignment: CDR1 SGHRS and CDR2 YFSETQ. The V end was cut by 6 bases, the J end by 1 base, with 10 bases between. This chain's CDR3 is CASTQDRNTGELFF. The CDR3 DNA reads TGCGCCAGCACCCAAGACAGGAACACCGGGGAGCTGTTTTTT.

The CDR3 nucleotides are TGTGCCAGCTCATCCCGGACTAGCGGATCGCCCGGAGAGACCCAGTACTTC. Translated, it gives CASSSRTSGSPGETQYF. This chain connects TRBV18 to TRBJ2-5; TRBD2 matches at 10 bases. The CDR3 has 17 residues. With V trimmed by 5 bases and J by 4 bases, 13 bases remained unmatched. In germline, CDR1 is KGHSH, CDR2 LQKENI.

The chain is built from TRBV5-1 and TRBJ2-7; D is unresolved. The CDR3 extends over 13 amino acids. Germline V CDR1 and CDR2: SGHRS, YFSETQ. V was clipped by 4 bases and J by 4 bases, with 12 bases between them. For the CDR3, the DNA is TGCGCCAGCAGCCCTCCGACTTTATACGAGCAGTACTTC. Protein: CASSPPTLYEQYF.

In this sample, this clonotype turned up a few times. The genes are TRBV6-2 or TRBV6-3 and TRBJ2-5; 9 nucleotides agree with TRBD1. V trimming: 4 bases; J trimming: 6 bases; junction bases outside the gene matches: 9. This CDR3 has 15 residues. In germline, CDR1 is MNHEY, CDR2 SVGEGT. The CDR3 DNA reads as TGTGCCAGCAGTTCCCCCGGGACAGGGCGGCAGACCCAGTACTTC. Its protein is CASSSPGTGRQTQYF.

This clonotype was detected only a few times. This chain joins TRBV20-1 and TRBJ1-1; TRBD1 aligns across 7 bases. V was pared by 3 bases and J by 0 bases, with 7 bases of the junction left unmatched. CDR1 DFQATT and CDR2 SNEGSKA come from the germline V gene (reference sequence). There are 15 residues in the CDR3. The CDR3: CSARTGNSLNTEAFF. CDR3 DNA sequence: TGCAGTGCTAGGACAGGGAATTCACTGAACACTGAAGCTTTCTTT.

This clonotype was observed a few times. As DNA, the CDR3 is TGTGCCAGCAGCCAAGAGGGAGGAGGGAGCTCCTATAATTCACCCCTCCACTTT. Protein sequence: CASSQEGGGSSYNSPLHF. The chain joins TRBV3-1 to TRBJ1-6; unclear D gene. Trimming removed 0 bases from V and 0 bases from J, with 12 bases in between. Germline CDR1 is LGHDT and CDR2 is YNNKEL (reference sequence). This CDR3 spans 18 amino acids.

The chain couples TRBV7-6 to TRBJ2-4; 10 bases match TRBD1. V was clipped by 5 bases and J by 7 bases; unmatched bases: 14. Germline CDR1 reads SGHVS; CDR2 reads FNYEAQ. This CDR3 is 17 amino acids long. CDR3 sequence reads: CASSPSRPRDRGNIQYF. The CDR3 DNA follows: TGTGCCAGCAGCCCCAGCAGGCCCCGGGACAGGGGTAACATTCAGTACTTC.

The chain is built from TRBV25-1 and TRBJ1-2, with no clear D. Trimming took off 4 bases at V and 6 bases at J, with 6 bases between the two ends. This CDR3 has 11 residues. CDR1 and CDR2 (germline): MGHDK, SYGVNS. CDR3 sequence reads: CASSVGNGYTF. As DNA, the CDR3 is TGTGCCAGCAGTGTCGGGAATGGCTACACCTTC.

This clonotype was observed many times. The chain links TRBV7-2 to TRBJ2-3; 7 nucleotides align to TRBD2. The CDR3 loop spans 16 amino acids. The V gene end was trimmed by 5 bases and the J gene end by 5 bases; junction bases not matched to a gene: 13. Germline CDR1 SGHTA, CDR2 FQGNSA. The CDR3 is CASSPMRRGLGDTQYF. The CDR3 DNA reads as TGTGCCAGCAGCCCTATGAGGCGGGGGTTAGGAGATACGCAGTATTTT. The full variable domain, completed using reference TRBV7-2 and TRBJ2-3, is GAGVSQSPSNKVTEKGKDVELRCDPISGHTALYWYRQSLGQGLEFLIYFQGNSAPDKSGLPSDRFSAERTGGSVSTLTIQRTQQEDSAVYLCASSPMRRGLGDTQYFGPGTRLTVL.

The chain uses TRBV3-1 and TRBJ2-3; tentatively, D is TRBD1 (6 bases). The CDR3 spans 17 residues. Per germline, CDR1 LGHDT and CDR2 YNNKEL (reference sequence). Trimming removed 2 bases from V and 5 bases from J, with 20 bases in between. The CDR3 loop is CASSQKKTLTGIDTQYF. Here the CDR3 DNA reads TGTGCCAGCAGCCAAAAAAAAACCCTAACAGGGATAGATACGCAGTATTTT.

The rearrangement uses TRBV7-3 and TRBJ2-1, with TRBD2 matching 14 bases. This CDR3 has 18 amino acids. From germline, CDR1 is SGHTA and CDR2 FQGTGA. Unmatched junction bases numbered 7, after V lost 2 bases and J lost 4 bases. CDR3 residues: CASSLGGLAGVGYNEQFF. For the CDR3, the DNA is TGTGCCAGCAGCTTAGGGGGACTAGCGGGAGTTGGATACAATGAGCAGTTCTTC.

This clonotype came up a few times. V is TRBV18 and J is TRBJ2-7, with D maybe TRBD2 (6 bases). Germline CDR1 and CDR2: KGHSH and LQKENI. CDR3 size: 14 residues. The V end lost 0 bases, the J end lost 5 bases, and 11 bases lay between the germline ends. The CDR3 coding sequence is TGTGCCAGCTCACCACCGCCGGGAGCTAACGAGCAGTACTTC. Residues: CASSPPPGANEQYF.

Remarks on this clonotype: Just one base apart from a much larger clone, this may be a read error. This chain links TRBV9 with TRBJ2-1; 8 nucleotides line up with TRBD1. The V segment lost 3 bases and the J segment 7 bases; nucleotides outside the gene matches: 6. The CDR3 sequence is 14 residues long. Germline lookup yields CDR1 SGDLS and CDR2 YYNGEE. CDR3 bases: TGTGCCAGCAGCGAAGGACAGGGTACTAATGAGCAGTTCTTC. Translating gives CASSEGQGTNEQFF.

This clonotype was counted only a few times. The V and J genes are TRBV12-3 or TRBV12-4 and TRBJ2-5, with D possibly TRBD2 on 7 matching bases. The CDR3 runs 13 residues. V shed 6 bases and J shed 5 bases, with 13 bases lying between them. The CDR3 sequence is CASRRGGVETQYF. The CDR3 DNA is TGTGCCAGCAGGAGGGGGGGCGTGGAGACCCAGTACTTC.

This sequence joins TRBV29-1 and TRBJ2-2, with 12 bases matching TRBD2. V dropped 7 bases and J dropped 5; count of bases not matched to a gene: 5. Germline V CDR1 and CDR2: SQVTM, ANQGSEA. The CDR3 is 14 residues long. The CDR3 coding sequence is TGCAGCGCTACTGGGACTAGCGGGACCGGGGAGCTGTTTTTT. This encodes CSATGTSGTGELFF.